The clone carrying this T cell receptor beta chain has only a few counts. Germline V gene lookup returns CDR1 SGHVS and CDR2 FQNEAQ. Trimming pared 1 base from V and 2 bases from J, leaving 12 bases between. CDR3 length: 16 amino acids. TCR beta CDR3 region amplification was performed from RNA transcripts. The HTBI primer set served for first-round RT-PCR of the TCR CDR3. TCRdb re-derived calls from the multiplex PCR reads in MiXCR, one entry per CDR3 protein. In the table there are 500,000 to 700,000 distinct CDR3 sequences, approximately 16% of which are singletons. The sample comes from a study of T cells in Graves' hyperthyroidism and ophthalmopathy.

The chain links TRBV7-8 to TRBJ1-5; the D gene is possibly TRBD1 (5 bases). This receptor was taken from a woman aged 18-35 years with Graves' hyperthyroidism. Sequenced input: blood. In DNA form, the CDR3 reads TGTGCCAGCAGCTTAGAGGGGCGGCCGGGCAATCAGCCCCAGCATTTT. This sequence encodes CASSLEGRPGNQPQHF.